The clone carrying this T cell receptor beta chain was detected ten times or more. The antigen remains unidentified. The data originate from a study of T cells after yellow fever vaccination. Study-wide context: SMART-Seq v4 Ultra Low Input served to prepare low-cell-number fractions. General study findings and limits: The bulk population could contribute abundant contaminating clonotypes to FACS-sorted repertoires.

CDR1 and CDR2 (germline): LGHNA, YSLEER. This CDR3 comprises 13 residues. V lost 0 bases, J lost 3 bases, and 3 bases lay in between. TCRdb analysed the 5' RACE reads with MiXCR anew, one entry per CDR3 protein. The data show about 310,000 distinct CDR3 sequences, roughly 3.5% seen once. This receptor was taken from a man aged 18 to 29 who received the YFV17D yellow fever vaccine. The chain links TRBV4-3 to TRBJ2-1; D is unclear. This material consisted of PBMCs, taken on the day of the yellow fever booster vaccination. The CDR3 nucleotides read TGCGCCAGCAGCCAAGACTTCTACAATGAGCAGTTCTTC. Translating gives CASSQDFYNEQFF.